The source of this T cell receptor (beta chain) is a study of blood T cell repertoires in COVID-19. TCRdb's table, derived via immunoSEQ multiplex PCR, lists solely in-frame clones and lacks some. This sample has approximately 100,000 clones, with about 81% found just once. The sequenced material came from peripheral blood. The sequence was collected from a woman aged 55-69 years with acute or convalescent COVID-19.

CDR3 protein: CAWSHRAGYTF. In DNA, the CDR3 is TGTGCCTGGAGTCACAGGGCAGGCTACACCTTC. V usage is TRBV30 and J usage is TRBJ1-2; TRBD1 is a possible D gene (6 bases). The CDR3 runs 11 residues. The V end lost 2 bases, the J end lost 8 bases, and 9 bases lay between the germline ends. The germline CDR1 and CDR2 sequences are GTSNPN and SVGIG (reference sequence).